These 27 T cell receptor beta chains share one sample of origin, sequenced in a study of metastatic and nonmetastatic thyroid tumors. Each patient went into thyroid surgery without having received any treatment. TCRdb recomputed clones from the PCR reads via MiXCR. Of about 7,900 clones detected, 20% to 30% appear once; the ten largest clones hold approximately 6.1%. Sequencing input: adjacent normal tissue. The receptors were gathered from a female donor with papillary thyroid cancer or a benign thyroid nodule (not recorded which). Some clones in this sample may be carry-over from other donors' samples.

Only a few counts were recorded for this clone. The gene calls are TRBV6-1 and TRBJ2-1; possibly TRBD1 or TRBD2 for D (5 bases each). The CDR3 has 12 residues. V was cut by 2 bases and J by 13 bases, with 12 bases left in between. CDR1 and CDR2 from the germline V gene are MNHNS and SASEGT. The CDR3 DNA follows: TGTGCCAGCAGTGAACAGGGAGTCTATCAGTTCTTC. Translating gives CASSEQGVYQFF.

This clone was observed a few times. The V and J genes are TRBV24-1 and TRBJ2-7; maybe TRBD1 (6 bases). Germline V gene lookup returns CDR1 KGHDR and CDR2 SFDVKD. Trimming left V 4 bases short and J 4 bases short, with 16 bases between. The CDR3 contains 15 residues. This CDR3 is CATSDRRGIRYEQYF. CDR3 sequence (DNA): TGTGCCACCAGTGACCGCAGGGGTATTAGGTACGAGCAGTACTTC.

In its sample, this clone was seen a few times. Other DNA sequences from this sample encode an identical CDR3 as well. The chain has TRBV14 and TRBJ1-1; D gene unclear. The germline gives CDR1 SGHDN, CDR2 FVKESK. The CDR3 contains 16 residues. Trimming took off 4 bases at V and 3 bases at J, with 18 bases between the two ends. CDR3 residues: CASSPSQAGLDTEAFF. Here the CDR3 DNA reads TGTGCCAGCAGCCCCTCCCAAGCGGGGTTGGACACTGAAGCTTTCTTT.

This clone rates as medium-sized. J is TRBJ2-7 and V is TRBV2; TRBD1 matches at 9 bases. From germline, CDR1 is SNHLY and CDR2 FYNNEI. This CDR3 has 13 residues. Trimming took 6 bases from V and 7 from J; bases not matched to a gene: 7. Here the CDR3 DNA reads TGTGCCAGCAGACCACAGGGGGCGGGGGAGCAGTACTTC. Translation: CASRPQGAGEQYF.

In this sample, this clone turned up many times. This clone may be a read error of a much larger clone one base away. This chain joins TRBV28 and TRBJ1-5, with D tentatively TRBD1 (6 bases). The length of the CDR3 is 14 residues. V gave up 10 bases and J gave up 4 bases, with 17 bases separating them. CDR1 is MDHEN and CDR2 is SYDVKM in the germline V gene. Here the CDR3 reads CANRYRAVNQPQHF. DNA for the CDR3: TGTGCCAACAGATACAGGGCGGTTAATCAGCCCCAGCATTTT.

Points on this clone: Germline is not matched at one junction end, which may reflect a read error. The V and J genes are TRBV20-1 and TRBJ1-2, with 8 nucleotides matching TRBD1. This CDR3 spans 14 amino acids. Germline V gene lookup returns CDR1 DFQATT and CDR2 SNEGSKA (reference sequence). The CDR3 reads CSARDRGLHYGYTF. The CDR3 bases are TGCAGTGCTCGAGACAGGGGCTTGCACTATGGCTACACCTTC.

The chain is built from TRBV11-2 and TRBJ1-1, with 11 bases aligning to TRBD1. The junction had 3 bases not matched to a gene; V was cut back by 1 base and J by 11 bases. The germline V gene has CDR1 SGHAT and CDR2 FQNNGV. The CDR3 contains 13 residues. The CDR3 protein is CASSLGDRGRAFF. The CDR3 region has the DNA TGTGCCAGCAGCTTAGGGGACAGGGGGAGGGCTTTCTTT.

The chain employs TRBV11-2 and TRBJ2-2, with TRBD2 matching over 7 bases. J gave up 6 bases and V 5 bases, and 12 bases lay outside the gene matches. Germline CDR1 and CDR2: SGHAT and FQNNGV. CDR3 length: 16 residues. The CDR3 DNA is TGTGCCAGCAGCCACACGACTAGCTCGGGTTCCGGGGAGCTGTTTTTT. Its protein product is CASSHTTSSGSGELFF.

At least ten counts were recorded for this clone. The chain links TRBV6-1 to TRBJ1-3; weak D call: TRBD1 (5 bases). This CDR3 spans 15 amino acids. V lost 5 bases and J 0 bases, leaving 11 bases between the germline ends. Per the germline V gene, CDR1 is MNHNS and CDR2 is SASEGT. CDR3: CASSYIGGSGNTIYF. The CDR3 bases are TGTGCCAGCAGTTATATCGGGGGCTCTGGAAACACCATATATTTT.

The V gene is TRBV5-4, the J gene TRBJ1-1; D gene unclear. CDR3 length: 17 residues. CDR1 and CDR2 from the germline V gene are SGHNT and YYREEE (reference sequence). Trimming stripped 0 bases from V and 0 bases from J, with 15 bases between. CDR3 residues: CASSLAPIGTMNTEAFF. In DNA form, the CDR3 reads TGTGCCAGCAGCTTGGCACCAATCGGTACGATGAACACTGAAGCTTTCTTT.

By proportion, this clone is large. The chain is built from TRBV5-5 and TRBJ1-4; TRBD1 matches at 9 bases. The CDR3 length is 18 residues. Germline assignment: CDR1 SGHKS and CDR2 YYEKEE (reference sequence). V shed 4 bases and J 3 bases; nucleotides not matched to a gene: 13. The chain's CDR3 is CASSTGQGRPSSNEKLFF. The CDR3 DNA reads as TGTGCCAGCAGCACCGGACAGGGGAGGCCCTCCTCTAATGAAAAACTGTTTTTT.

This clone turned up a few times. The CDR3 DNA reads as TGTGCCAGCAGCCGCAGTGTGGCTGGGGCCAACGTCCTGACTTTC. This encodes CASSRSVAGANVLTF. This rearrangement joins TRBV28 to TRBJ2-6; D gene unclear. This CDR3 spans 15 amino acids. V lost 6 bases and J 2 bases, leaving 11 bases between the germline ends. Per the germline V gene, CDR1 is MDHEN and CDR2 is SYDVKM.

By its share, this clone is large. V gene TRBV6-1 combines with J gene TRBJ1-1; TRBD1 might be the D (6 bases). The V and J ends lost 6 bases and 4 bases respectively, with 18 bases between them. The CDR3 is 15 residues long. CDR1 and CDR2 from the germline V gene are MNHNS and SASEGT. The chain's CDR3 is CASSAEYRVATEAFF. Here the CDR3 DNA reads TGTGCCAGCAGCGCAGAATACAGGGTCGCCACTGAAGCTTTCTTT.

Details on this clone: The same CDR3 arises from other DNA sequences in this sample as well. The chain is built from TRBV12-3 or TRBV12-4 and TRBJ1-5, with unresolved D. The V gene lost 3 bases and the J gene lost 6 bases, with 3 bases spanning the gap. This CDR3 has 11 amino acids. CDR3 bases: TGTGCCAGCAGTTTGAGTCAGCCCCAGCATTTT. Encoded protein: CASSLSQPQHF.

The chain has TRBV7-8 and TRBJ1-2; tentative D call: TRBD1 (6 bases). In germline, CDR1 is SGHVS, CDR2 FQNEAQ. Between the trimmed V and J ends, which lost 5 bases and 8 bases, there was a span of 18 bases. The CDR3 loop spans 14 amino acids. The CDR3 coding sequence is TGTGCCAGCAGCACGGACAGCATCCTCGGAGGCTACACCTTC. Translated: CASSTDSILGGYTF.

By proportion, this clone is large. V usage is TRBV28 and J usage is TRBJ1-6, with TRBD1 matching 7 bases. CDR3 length: 16 residues. CDR1 and CDR2 (germline): MDHEN, SYDVKM. V gave up 11 bases and J gave up 4 bases; unmatched junction bases: 14. The CDR3 DNA reads as TGTGCCTCCAACGGGGGCCTGGACAGGTATAATTCACCCCTCCACTTT. Translation gives CASNGGLDRYNSPLHF. Together with reference TRBV28 and TRBJ1-6, the CDR3 gives the full variable domain: DVKVTQSSRYLVKRTGEKVFLECVQDMDHENMFWYRQDPGLGLRLIYFSYDVKMKEKGDIPEGYSVSREKKERFSLILESASTNQTSMYLCASNGGLDRYNSPLHFGNGTRLTVT.

This clone is medium-sized within its sample. The chain uses TRBV5-1 and TRBJ2-5; tentative D call: TRBD1 (6 bases). The CDR3 has 14 residues. Per the germline V gene, CDR1 is SGHRS and CDR2 is YFSETQ. The V end lost 3 bases, the J end lost 5 bases, and 14 bases lay between the germline ends. CDR3 sequence reads: CASSSQGNGETQYF. Written as DNA, the CDR3 is TGCGCCAGCAGCTCACAGGGAAACGGGGAGACCCAGTACTTC.

This clone appeared once. At one end the junction does not follow the germline gene, possibly because of a read error. The CDR3 region has the DNA TGTGCCAGCAGCTTAGATAGTGTCGCTAGCGTGCACTTC. Its translation is CASSLDSVASVHF. V is TRBV11-2 and J is TRBJ2-7; perhaps TRBD2 as D (6 bases). Germline CDR1 reads SGHAT; CDR2 reads FQNNGV. This CDR3 is built from 13 residues.

This clone was counted between two and nine times. This chain joins TRBV19 and TRBJ1-3, with D unclear. The CDR3 covers 15 residues. V lost 3 bases and J 0 bases, leaving 9 bases between the germline ends. Germline CDR1 LNHDA, CDR2 SQIVND (reference sequence). CDR3 sequence: CASSIPADSGNTIYF. The CDR3 region has the DNA TGTGCCAGTAGTATCCCGGCAGACTCTGGAAACACCATATATTTT. The full variable domain, rest sourced from reference TRBV19 and TRBJ1-3, is DGGITQSPKYLFRKEGQNVTLSCEQNLNHDAMYWYRQDPGQGLRLIYYSQIVNDFQKGDIAEGYSVSREKKESFPLTVTSAQKNPTAFYLCASSIPADSGNTIYFGEGSWLTVV.

The rearrangement joins TRBV20-1 to TRBJ2-4; 9 bases align to TRBD2. The CDR3 extends over 15 amino acids. From germline, CDR1 is DFQATT and CDR2 SNEGSKA (reference sequence). The V gene end was trimmed by 1 base and the J gene end by 8 bases; junction bases not matched to a gene: 9. CDR3: CSARGGSGSLDIQYF. In nucleotides, the CDR3 is TGCAGTGCTAGAGGGGGTAGCGGGAGTCTGGACATTCAGTACTTC.

This clone has at least ten counts. The rearrangement links TRBV29-1 to TRBJ2-2; D possibly matches TRBD1 or TRBD2 (5 bases each). The CDR3 spans 15 residues. Germline assignment: CDR1 SQVTM and CDR2 ANQGSEA. V lost 8 bases and J lost 2, with 18 bases in between. CDR3 in DNA: TGCAGCCCCCGGGACGGCCGATTAAACACCGGGGAGCTGTTTTTT. Its translation: CSPRDGRLNTGELFF.

This clone appeared once. The J gene is TRBJ2-7, the V gene TRBV5-1; D is possibly TRBD1 (6 bases). Germline CDR1 reads SGHRS; CDR2 reads YFSETQ. V shed 0 bases and J shed 2 bases, with 12 bases lying between them. This CDR3 region has 15 residues. CDR3 amino acids: CASSLGQGFTYEQYF. DNA for the CDR3: TGCGCCAGCAGCTTGGGCCAGGGGTTCACCTACGAGCAGTACTTC.

This chain links TRBV11-2 with TRBJ2-7; D is perhaps TRBD1 (6 bases). Trimming took 3 bases from V and 0 from J, leaving 12 bases between them. The CDR3 covers 15 residues. Germline V gene sequence: CDR1 SGHAT, CDR2 FQNNGV. In DNA, the CDR3 is TGTGCCAGCAGCTTGTTAGGGGGAAGCTCCTACGAGCAGTACTTC. Translation gives CASSLLGGSSYEQYF.

The rearrangement links TRBV9 to TRBJ2-1; D gene uncertain. V lost 0 bases and J 1 base, leaving 8 bases between the germline ends. The CDR3 covers 15 residues. Germline loops: CDR1 SGDLS, CDR2 YYNGEE. The CDR3: CASSVGQNSYNEQFF. The CDR3 DNA sequence: TGTGCCAGCAGCGTAGGTCAGAATTCCTACAATGAGCAGTTCTTC.

This CDR3 is CASSLKGALNTEAFF. The CDR3 DNA reads TGTGCCAGCAGCTTAAAGGGGGCGTTGAACACTGAAGCTTTCTTT. This chain connects TRBV7-2 to TRBJ1-1, with 7 bases aligning to TRBD1. The V gene end was trimmed by 2 bases and the J gene end by 0 bases; junction bases not matched to a gene: 3. This CDR3 has 15 amino acids. Looked up from germline, CDR1 is SGHTA and CDR2 is FQGNSA. Combining the CDR3 with reference TRBV7-2 and TRBJ1-1 gives the whole variable domain GAGVSQSPSNKVTEKGKDVELRCDPISGHTALYWYRQSLGQGLEFLIYFQGNSAPDKSGLPSDRFSAERTGGSVSTLTIQRTQQEDSAVYLCASSLKGALNTEAFFGQGTRLTVV.

The chain carries TRBV4-1 and TRBJ1-6; the D is unclear. CDR1 and CDR2 (germline): MGHRA, YSYEKL. There are 15 residues in the CDR3. Trimming left V 0 bases short and J 9 bases short, with 12 bases between. The CDR3 loop is CASSQDQAELSPLHF. Here the CDR3 DNA reads TGCGCCAGCAGCCAAGATCAGGCAGAGCTTTCACCCCTCCACTTT.

This clone was detected ten times or more. The gene calls are TRBV29-1 and TRBJ2-3; 7 bases align to TRBD1. The trim removed 7 bases at V and 3 bases at J, leaving 10 bases unmatched. Germline CDR1 is SQVTM and CDR2 is ANQGSEA. This CDR3 is 14 amino acids long. CDR3: CSAGVPGGTDTQYF. The DNA of the CDR3 is TGCAGCGCCGGCGTCCCAGGGGGAACAGATACGCAGTATTTT.